Detailed here is one T cell receptor beta chain. Its antigen remains undetermined. Base-call qualities are not available, and no considerably larger clone is one nucleotide away. This sample is part of a study of T cell clonotyping in hematopoietic cell transplantation listed by TCRdb under 2021. Broadly, across the study: The study collected around 130 blood samples from 35 consecutive transplant recipients and their related donors. Recruitment of patients ran from 2015 to early 2017, and follow-up continued until late 2020 or until death.

Trimming takes 2 bases from V and 0 bases from J, and the germline ends sit 8 bases apart. From the germline V gene, CDR1 is SGHNT and CDR2 is YENEEA. From cysteine to phenylalanine, the CDR3 is 15 amino acids long. The entry retains the CDR3 DNA only, 45 bases that are in frame from base 1. With the immunoSEQ assay, which is a bias-controlled multiplex PCR relying on V- and J-specific primers, TCR beta CDR3 regions were amplified from genomic DNA. A second PCR step added a proprietary barcode and Illumina adapter sequences to the CDR3 amplicons. CDR3 libraries were sequenced on an Illumina MiSeq instrument. As for how the authors treated the data: immunoSEQ Analyzer 3.0 was used for export and quality control, with R Bioconductor and Immunarch used for downstream analyses. Only productive rearrangements within the normalized downsampled data set were used in the calculation of repertoire metrics. Pathologically expanded clonotypes were defined as those larger than 5 templates in the normalized cohort. Repertoire diversity was measured with the Inverse Simpson Index. To capture all clonotypes, CMV-specificity analyses were performed on the non-normalized data set. Here the immuneACCESS table is served through TCRdb, limited to in-frame sequences with V and J called. Missing clones are a known gap in these copies; in checked studies unresolved V genes cover under half, and the rest lacks a known reason. V and J calls and clone size come straight from that table; D and trimming were deduced from the DNA. Within this sample are 12,000 to 15,000 clones, with around 84% of them counted one time only. The ten top clones hold more than 10% of the sample.

The time point label for this specimen denotes: 100 days after allo-HCT. Blood from recipients was drawn roughly 28 days before transplant, then again at days 30, 100 and 180 after transplant. Nuclei Lysis Solution was used to extract genomic DNA from fresh or cryopreserved unfractionated peripheral blood mononuclear cells. Overall study outcomes, separate from this receptor: Donor and pretransplant recipient Inverse Simpson Index values predicted broader posttransplant TCR repertoire diversity. Just a small fraction of recipient repertoires overlapped with donor repertoires, and more than 97% appeared de novo at the given depth. After transplant, TCR diversity in recipients dropped, and pathologically expanded clonotypes climbed progressively between day 30 and day 180. The sample size was limited and the cells went unsorted, which meant the CD4 and CD8 repertoire contributions could not be told apart.

The sample here was PBMCs, taken 100 days after allogeneic stem cell transplant. The chain uses TRBV11-3 and TRBJ1-3; a confident D gene designation cannot be given. The clonotype comes from a male patient aged 45-60 years who had an allogeneic stem cell transplant from an unrelated donor, so T cells may come from the graft donor. Some clones in this sample may be carry-over from other donors' samples. Here is the DNA: TGTGCCAGCAGCTTATCACAGTTCTCTGGAAACACCATATATTTT. Its protein product is CASSLSQFSGNTIYF.